The TCR beta chain under discussion was sequenced for a study of molecular identifiers for immune sequencing clone quantification. This CDR3 is 15 amino acids long. From germline, CDR1 is LGHNA and CDR2 YSLEER. V gave up 3 bases and J gave up 5 bases; unmatched junction bases: 9. This clonotype has at least ten counts. Its antigen remains unknown. Overall study findings and caveats: With a barcode shared among identical TCR molecules, highly expanded clone sizes could be underestimated. Under 1% of molecules in naive cells, but over 99% of effector molecules, belonged to clones above 20 RNA copies.

TCRdb fed the PCR reads into MiXCR, producing one record per CDR3 protein. The top ten clones hold 0.7% to 0.9% of a sample with about 500,000 distinct CDR3 sequences, around 25% of them seen once. This chain uses TRBV4-3 with TRBJ1-1; 7 positions agree with TRBD1. The sequence was obtained from a human donor in good health. Some libraries in this study had Jurkat cell RNA spiked in. Sequencing was done on a sample of naive CD8+ T cells from blood, with Jurkat cell RNA spiked in. The subset: FACS-sorted CD8+CD4-CCR7+CD45RA+ naive T cells. The CDR3 region has the DNA TGCGCCAGCAGCCAGGACCGACAGGGATTGACTGAAGCTTTCTTT. Its translation: CASSQDRQGLTEAFF.